A single sample gave rise to the 27 T cell receptor beta chains below, sequenced in a study of T cell responses to AZD1222 COVID-19 vaccine. Assay: immunoSEQ multiplex PCR; the TCRdb copy retains only in-frame clones and omits some. The sample has around 160,000 clones; around 90% are singletons. The sample consisted of peripheral blood, taken 28 days after the second AZD1222 dose. The receptors were sampled from an adult who received the AZD1222 COVID-19 vaccine.

This chain connects TRBV24-1 to TRBJ2-7; D is perhaps TRBD1 (5 bases). V lost 2 bases and J 4 bases, leaving 14 bases between the germline ends. CDR1 is KGHDR and CDR2 is SFDVKD in the germline V gene. This CDR3 comprises 15 residues. CDR3: CATSDWAGYVYEQYF. DNA of the CDR3: TGTGCCACCAGTGATTGGGCAGGGTACGTATACGAGCAGTACTTC.

The rearrangement uses TRBV20-1 and TRBJ1-1; 7 nucleotides align to TRBD1. Germline CDR1 and CDR2: DFQATT and SNEGSKA (reference sequence). The CDR3 spans 13 residues. Germline trimming cut 3 bases from V and 3 bases from J; bases unmatched to any gene: 4. The CDR3 region is CSASGDSYTEAFF. Here the CDR3 DNA reads TGCAGTGCTAGTGGGGACAGCTACACTGAAGCTTTCTTT.

This chain uses TRBV6-5 with TRBJ1-5; 7 bases are a match to TRBD1. V trimming: 2 bases; J trimming: 0 bases; junction bases outside the gene matches: 1. Germline loops: CDR1 MNHEY, CDR2 SVGAGI. The CDR3 is made up of 15 amino acids. CDR3 nucleotide sequence: TGTGCCAGCAGTTACAGGGGGCATAGCAATCAGCCCCAGCATTTT. It translates to CASSYRGHSNQPQHF.

The chain joins TRBV7-2 to TRBJ2-1, with D possibly being TRBD1 (5 bases). Germline V gene lookup returns CDR1 SGHTA and CDR2 FQGNSA. The CDR3 extends over 16 amino acids. Trimming took off 1 base at V and 5 bases at J, with 15 bases between the two ends. CDR3 amino acids: CASSLGGAVENNEQFF. CDR3 DNA: TGTGCCAGCAGCTTAGGTGGGGCTGTAGAAAACAATGAGCAGTTCTTC.

The chain uses TRBV18 and TRBJ1-1; no reliable D call. CDR1 and CDR2 (germline): KGHSH, LQKENI. The CDR3 totals 14 residues. V was trimmed by 5 bases and J by 0 bases, leaving 10 bases between them. The CDR3 spells CASSRGQLNTEAFF. The CDR3 region has the DNA TGTGCCAGCTCAAGAGGGCAGCTGAACACTGAAGCTTTCTTT.

The chain links TRBV19 to TRBJ2-7; D uncertain. Germline assignment: CDR1 LNHDA and CDR2 SQIVND (reference sequence). This CDR3 region has 13 residues. Trimming took 1 base from V and 3 from J, leaving 7 bases between them. The CDR3: CASSIGPDYEQYF. In nucleotides, the CDR3 is TGTGCCAGTAGTATAGGCCCAGACTACGAGCAGTACTTC.

The chain employs TRBV9 and TRBJ1-5; D remains ambiguous. The germline CDR1 and CDR2 sequences are SGDLS and YYNGEE. The germline V and J ends were trimmed by 0 bases and 3 bases, with 13 bases remaining between them. There are 16 residues in the CDR3. This CDR3 is CASSVGAGSSNQPQHF. CDR3 nucleotide sequence: TGTGCCAGCAGCGTAGGTGCAGGCTCCTCCAATCAGCCCCAGCATTTT.

The CDR3 protein is CASSLDGGGTNEKLFF. The CDR3 DNA sequence: TGCGCCAGCAGCTTGGACGGGGGAGGTACTAATGAAAAACTGTTTTTT. This chain joins TRBV5-1 and TRBJ1-4; TRBD1 is a possible D gene (5 bases). V lost 0 bases and J lost 2, with 11 bases in between. CDR1 is SGHRS and CDR2 is YFSETQ in the germline V gene. The CDR3 contains 16 residues.

The chain carries TRBV5-1 and TRBJ1-2, with D possibly being TRBD1 (5 bases). This CDR3 has 13 residues. V was pared by 4 bases and J by 8 bases, with 15 bases between. In germline, CDR1 is SGHRS, CDR2 YFSETQ. For the CDR3, the DNA is TGCGCCAGCAGCCCGGGCGGGGCCGTAGGCTACACCTTC. This gives the protein CASSPGGAVGYTF.

The chain uses TRBV5-4 and TRBJ1-6, with D uncertain. Trimming shortened V by 0 bases and J by 6 bases, and 22 bases separated the two germline ends. The CDR3 contains 19 residues. Germline-derived CDR1 and CDR2 are SGHNT and YYREEE (reference sequence). CDR3 sequence reads: CASSLGGRSIGPANSPLHF. In DNA form, the CDR3 reads TGTGCCAGCAGCTTGGGAGGGCGCTCCATTGGTCCGGCTAATTCACCCCTCCACTTT.

The chain joins TRBV30 to TRBJ2-3; 7 bases line up with TRBD1. CDR3 length equals 15 residues. J was trimmed by 0 bases and V by 3 bases; bases with no gene match: 6. Germline-derived CDR1 and CDR2 are GTSNPN and SVGIG (reference sequence). The CDR3 is CAWREGGQSTDTQYF. CDR3 coding DNA: TGTGCCTGGAGGGAAGGGGGACAGAGCACAGATACGCAGTATTTT.

The rearrangement joins TRBV18 to TRBJ1-1; 10 bases are shared with TRBD1. Losses at the gene ends were 3 bases for V and 5 bases for J; bases not matched to a gene: 3. The CDR3 extends over 14 amino acids. Germline loops: CDR1 KGHSH, CDR2 LQKENI. The CDR3 DNA reads TGTGCCAGCTCACCTGGGACAGGGGAAACTGAAGCTTTCTTT. It codes for CASSPGTGETEAFF.

The chain joins TRBV6-1 to TRBJ2-7; TRBD1 might be the D (6 bases). This CDR3 has 16 amino acids. Germline V gives CDR1 MNHNS, CDR2 SASEGT. The V and J ends lost 4 bases and 3 bases respectively, with 19 bases between them. DNA of the CDR3: TGTGCCAGCAGTGTGTCAGGGGAAAGCTATTTCTACGAGCAGTACTTC. Its translation: CASSVSGESYFYEQYF.

In its sample, this clone was seen once. CDR3 bases: TGTGCCAGCAGTGAATCCGCAGGGCCTGGAAACACCATATATTTT. Protein: CASSESAGPGNTIYF. The genes are TRBV6-1 and TRBJ1-3, with TRBD1 as a possible D gene (5 bases). This CDR3 has 15 residues. Germline V lookup: CDR1 MNHNS, CDR2 SASEGT. V lost 2 bases and J 2 bases, leaving 10 bases between the germline ends.

The rearrangement uses TRBV6-2 or TRBV6-3 and TRBJ2-5; TRBD1 might be the D (7 bases). In germline, CDR1 is MNHEY, CDR2 SVGEGT. The V and J ends lost 6 bases and 4 bases respectively, with 9 bases between them. CDR3 length: 12 residues. The CDR3 DNA sequence: TGTGCCAGCAGCCAGGGGGGAGAGACCCAGTACTTC. Protein product: CASSQGGETQYF.

In nucleotides, the CDR3 is TGTGCCAGCAGGGGCTTAAGGGGTAAGAATGAGCAGTTCTTC. It is translated as CASRGLRGKNEQFF. The chain recombines TRBV2 with TRBJ2-1; a weak D match, TRBD1 (5 bases). Germline V gives CDR1 SNHLY, CDR2 FYNNEI. V was clipped by 6 bases and J by 7 bases, with 16 bases between them. The CDR3 is made up of 14 amino acids.

The chain has TRBV10-3 and TRBJ2-7; no clear D gene. The germline gives CDR1 ENHRY, CDR2 SYGVKD. The length of the CDR3 is 13 residues. V was cut by 4 bases and J by 3 bases, with 10 bases left in between. The CDR3 DNA reads TGTGCCATCAGTGGAGAGACTGTCTACGAGCAGTACTTC. Translation gives CAISGETVYEQYF.

A few counts support this clone. This chain links TRBV19 with TRBJ1-5; 7 bases line up with TRBD1. CDR3 length: 14 residues. V shed 8 bases, J shed 3 bases, and the junction held 7 bases outside the gene matches. Germline CDR1 LNHDA, CDR2 SQIVND (reference sequence). The CDR3 bases are TGTGCCAGTTTAGACAGGGCGAACAATCAGCCCCAGCATTTT. Protein sequence: CASLDRANNQPQHF.

For this clone: One end of the junction is discordant with germline, which a read error may explain. The gene calls are TRBV11-3 and TRBJ1-2; no reliable D call. The CDR3 consists of 10 residues. Germline V gene data show CDR1 as SGHNT and CDR2 as YENEEA. CDR3: CASSFRTGFF. CDR3 nucleotide sequence: TGTGCCAGCAGCTTCAGGACGGGGTTCTTC.

This rearrangement joins TRBV27 to TRBJ2-2; 8 nucleotides line up with TRBD2. The CDR3 loop spans 14 amino acids. Germline CDR1 and CDR2: MNHEY and SMNVEV (reference sequence). After removal of 6 bases from V and 4 bases from J, the junction contained 4 bases not matched to a gene. CDR3 loop: CASRPGTSTGELFF. In DNA form, the CDR3 reads TGTGCCAGCAGGCCCGGGACTAGCACCGGGGAGCTGTTTTTT.

V and J are TRBV30 and TRBJ2-1; TRBD2 matches at 7 bases. Trimming cost V 5 bases and J 7 bases; bases outside gene matches: 11. Germline loops: CDR1 GTSNPN, CDR2 SVGIG (reference sequence). The CDR3 sequence is 14 residues long. The CDR3 here is CAWGFGGDRNEQFF. The CDR3, as DNA: TGTGCCTGGGGGTTTGGGGGGGATAGGAATGAGCAGTTCTTC.

This clone was observed a handful of times. V is TRBV12-3 or TRBV12-4 and J is TRBJ2-3; D is unclear. V lost 7 bases and J 6 bases, leaving 14 bases between the germline ends. The CDR3 has 13 amino acids. Here the CDR3 reads CASISSMVDTQYF. Written as DNA, the CDR3 is TGTGCCAGCATTTCTTCAATGGTGGATACGCAGTATTTT.

The V call is TRBV25-1, the J call TRBJ1-1, with TRBD1 matching 9 bases. In germline, CDR1 is MGHDK, CDR2 SYGVNS. Trimming took 8 bases from V and 1 from J; bases not matched to a gene: 5. CDR3 length: 14 amino acids. CDR3 sequence reads: CASGGTGPNTEAFF. The CDR3 DNA reads TGTGCCAGCGGGGGGACAGGGCCGAACACTGAAGCTTTCTTT.

This chain links TRBV5-4 with TRBJ1-1; D gene uncertain. The CDR3 loop spans 14 amino acids. Germline CDR1 reads SGHNT; CDR2 reads YYREEE (reference sequence). The ends were cut back, 0 bases at V and 0 bases at J, with 6 bases in the middle. This chain's CDR3 is CASSLGHLNTEAFF. The CDR3 coding sequence is TGTGCCAGCAGCTTGGGGCATCTGAACACTGAAGCTTTCTTT.

The CDR3 sequence is CASTASGSSETQYF. CDR3 in DNA: TGCGCCAGCACGGCTAGCGGGAGTTCTGAGACCCAGTACTTC. The chain uses TRBV5-1 and TRBJ2-5; the match to TRBD2 covers 10 bases. Germline assignment: CDR1 SGHRS and CDR2 YFSETQ. This CDR3 comprises 14 residues. V gave up 6 bases and J gave up 5 bases; unmatched junction bases: 7.

The CDR3 bases are TGTGCCAGTAGTCCCCAGGGGTTACCACCTGGCGGCTACACCTTC. It specifies CASSPQGLPPGGYTF. The V and J genes are TRBV19 and TRBJ1-2; D may be TRBD1 (6 bases). The germline V gene has CDR1 LNHDA and CDR2 SQIVND (reference sequence). The length of the CDR3 is 15 residues. Deletions cut 5 bases from V and 8 bases from J, with 21 bases between.

J is TRBJ2-3 and V is TRBV9, with 10 nucleotides matching TRBD1. Unmatched junction bases numbered 12, after V lost 0 bases and J lost 2 bases. From germline, CDR1 is SGDLS and CDR2 YYNGEE. The CDR3 extends over 19 amino acids. The CDR3 sequence is CASSVDPTGQGGYTDTQYF. CDR3 coding DNA: TGTGCCAGCAGCGTAGATCCGACCGGACAGGGGGGATACACAGATACGCAGTATTTT.